These T cell receptor beta chains were read from a single sample in a study of T cells after yellow fever vaccination. TCRdb reprocessed the 5' RACE reads with MiXCR, giving one entry per CDR3 protein. The table includes 300,000 to 400,000 distinct CDR3 sequences, roughly an eighth detected once. The input for sequencing was CD4+ T cells sorted from PBMCs, taken 15 days after the yellow fever booster vaccination. Receptor source: a man between 18 and 35 years old who received the YFV17D yellow fever vaccine. Both conserved end residues are part of each CDR3. A D gene is named only where the DNA matches it firmly. Clone size, where shown, is once, few, many, or a class for clones that have expanded.

TRBV4-3	.	.	TRBJ1-1	CASSQASSMNTEAFF	TGCGCCAGCAGCCAAGCATCCAGCATGAACACTGAAGCTTTCTTT
TRBV6-1	.	.	TRBJ1-2	CASSADWVGGYTF	TGTGCCAGCAGTGCAGACTGGGTAGGGGGCTACACCTTC
TRBV7-2	few	.	TRBJ1-5	CASSLVALSGRGSRQPQHF	TGTGCCAGCAGCTTAGTAGCTCTATCTGGCCGGGGAAGTCGGCAGCCCCAGCATTTT
TRBV7-9	few	.	TRBJ1-1	CASSSPGIRGLTEAFF	TGTGCCAGCAGCTCTCCAGGAATCCGGGGCCTCACTGAAGCTTTCTTT
TRBV7-3	.	.	TRBJ1-2	CASSPVGTSIGYTF	TGTGCCAGCAGCCCCGTAGGGACATCGATTGGCTACACCTTC
TRBV5-1	few	TRBD1	TRBJ2-3	CASSGRDREVDTQYF	TGCGCCAGCAGCGGCCGGGACAGGGAAGTGGATACGCAGTATTTT
TRBV6-1	few	TRBD1	TRBJ2-5	CASRRNRGEQETQYF	TGTGCCAGCAGAAGGAACAGGGGGGAGCAAGAGACCCAGTACTTC
TRBV20-1	many	.	TRBJ1-3	CSARRSLVPGNTIYF	TGCAGTGCTAGACGGTCACTTGTCCCTGGAAACACCATATATTTT
TRBV6-5	.	TRBD1	TRBJ2-2	CASSYSGGTGGTGELFF	TGTGCCAGCAGTTACTCCGGAGGGACAGGGGGCACCGGGGAGCTGTTTTTT
TRBV14	few	.	TRBJ1-6	CASSQVSLQGRWNSPLHF	TGTGCCAGCAGCCAAGTAAGTTTACAGGGACGATGGAATTCACCCCTCCACTTT
TRBV5-5	few	.	TRBJ2-5	CASSLAGSPQETQYF	TGTGCCAGCAGCTTGGCAGGGTCCCCGCAAGAGACCCAGTACTTC
TRBV6-5	.	.	TRBJ2-1	CASSHGTGVVEQFF	TGTGCCAGCAGCCACGGGACTGGGGTGGTAGAGCAGTTCTTC
TRBV15	.	TRBD1	TRBJ2-2	CATSRGRGPTGELFF	TGTGCCACCAGCAGAGGCAGGGGGCCAACCGGGGAGCTGTTTTTT
TRBV20-1	few	.	TRBJ2-1	CSSDGSSYNEQFF	TGCAGTTCAGACGGGAGCTCCTACAATGAGCAGTTCTTC
TRBV20-1	.	.	TRBJ2-6	CSALDSGANVLTF	TGCAGTGCTCTTGACTCTGGGGCCAACGTCCTGACTTTC